This TCR beta chain is drawn from a study of blood T cell repertoires in COVID-19. CDR1 and CDR2 (germline): SGHTA, FQGNSA. Germline trimming cut 1 base from V and 1 base from J; bases unmatched to any gene: 0. This CDR3 comprises 14 residues. Here immunoSEQ multiplex PCR was the method, and the copy in TCRdb shows in-frame clones only, minus some. This sample has tens of thousands of clones, with 80% to 90% found just once. The rearrangement uses TRBV7-2 and TRBJ1-1; 7 positions match TRBD1. Sequencing was performed on peripheral blood. The clonotype was recovered from a human donor in a cohort sampled during active COVID-19. The CDR3 spells CASSLGTGNTEAFF. The CDR3 DNA sequence: TGTGCCAGCAGCTTAGGGACAGGGAACACTGAAGCTTTCTTT.